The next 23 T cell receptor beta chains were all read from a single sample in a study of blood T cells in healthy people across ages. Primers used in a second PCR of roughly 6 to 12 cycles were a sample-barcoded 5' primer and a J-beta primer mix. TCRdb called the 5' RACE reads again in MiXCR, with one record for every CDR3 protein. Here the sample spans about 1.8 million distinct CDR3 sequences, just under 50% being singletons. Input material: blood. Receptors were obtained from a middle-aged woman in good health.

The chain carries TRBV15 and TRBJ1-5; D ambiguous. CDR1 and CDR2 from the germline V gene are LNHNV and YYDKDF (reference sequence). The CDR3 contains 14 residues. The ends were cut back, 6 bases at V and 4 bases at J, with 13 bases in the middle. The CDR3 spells CATRGPGWNQPQHF. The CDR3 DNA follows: TGTGCCACCAGAGGTCCGGGGTGGAATCAGCCCCAGCATTTT.

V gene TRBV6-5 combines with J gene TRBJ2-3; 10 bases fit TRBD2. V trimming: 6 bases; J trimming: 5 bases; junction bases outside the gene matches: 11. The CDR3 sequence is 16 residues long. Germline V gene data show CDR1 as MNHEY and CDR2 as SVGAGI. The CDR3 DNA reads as TGTGCCAGCAGCCACGAGCGGGGGGGCTTAGTAGATACGCAGTATTTT. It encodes CASSHERGGLVDTQYF.

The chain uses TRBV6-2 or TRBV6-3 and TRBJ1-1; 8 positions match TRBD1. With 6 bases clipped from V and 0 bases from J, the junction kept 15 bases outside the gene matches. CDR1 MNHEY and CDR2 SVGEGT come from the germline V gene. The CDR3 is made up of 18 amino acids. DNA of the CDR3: TGTGCCAGCAGGAGACAGGGGCTTACAGCGAGTATGAACACTGAAGCTTTCTTT. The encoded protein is CASRRQGLTASMNTEAFF.

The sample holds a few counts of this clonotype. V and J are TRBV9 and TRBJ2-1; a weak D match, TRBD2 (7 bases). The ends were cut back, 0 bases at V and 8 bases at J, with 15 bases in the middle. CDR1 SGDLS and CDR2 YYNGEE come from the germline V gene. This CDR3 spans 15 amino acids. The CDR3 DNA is TGTGCCAGCAGCGTAGATGGGGGGGGCCACGATGAGCAGTTCTTC. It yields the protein CASSVDGGGHDEQFF.

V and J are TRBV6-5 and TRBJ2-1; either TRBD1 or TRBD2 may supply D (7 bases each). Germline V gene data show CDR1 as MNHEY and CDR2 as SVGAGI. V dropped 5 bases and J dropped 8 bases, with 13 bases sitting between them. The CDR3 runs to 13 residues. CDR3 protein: CASSQGGGDEQFF. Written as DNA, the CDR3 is TGTGCCAGCAGTCAGGGGGGGGGCGATGAGCAGTTCTTC.

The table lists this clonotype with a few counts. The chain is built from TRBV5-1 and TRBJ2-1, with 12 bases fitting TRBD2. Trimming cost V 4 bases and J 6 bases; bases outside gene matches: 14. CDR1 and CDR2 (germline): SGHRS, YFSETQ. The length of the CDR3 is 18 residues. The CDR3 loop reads CASSTRLAGAPTGNEQFF. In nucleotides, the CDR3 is TGCGCCAGCAGCACCCGACTAGCGGGGGCTCCAACAGGCAATGAGCAGTTCTTC.

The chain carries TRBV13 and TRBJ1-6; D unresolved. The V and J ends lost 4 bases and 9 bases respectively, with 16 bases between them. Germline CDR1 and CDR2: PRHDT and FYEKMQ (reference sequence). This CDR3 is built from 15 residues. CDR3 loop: CASSSRAEISSPLHF. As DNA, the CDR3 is TGTGCCAGCAGCTCCCGTGCGGAGATTAGTTCACCCCTCCACTTT.

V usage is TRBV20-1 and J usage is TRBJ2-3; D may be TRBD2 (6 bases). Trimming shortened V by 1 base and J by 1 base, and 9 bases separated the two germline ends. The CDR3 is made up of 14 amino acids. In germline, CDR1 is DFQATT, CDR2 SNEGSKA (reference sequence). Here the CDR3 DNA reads TGCAGTGCTAGAGGGGAGGAGGGCACAGATACGCAGTATTTT. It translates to CSARGEEGTDTQYF.

This CDR3 reads CASSQMLGQGVMNTEAFF. CDR3 DNA: TGTGCCAGCAGCCAGATGTTGGGCCAGGGGGTAATGAACACTGAAGCTTTCTTT. The chain joins TRBV3-1 to TRBJ1-1, with 7 nucleotides matching TRBD1. V lost 3 bases and J lost 0; bases outside the gene matches: 13. Germline V gene data show CDR1 as LGHDT and CDR2 as YNNKEL (reference sequence). There are 18 residues in the CDR3.

In DNA, the CDR3 is TGCGCCAGCAGTGGACTAGCGGGAGTCACCTACGAGCAGTACTTC. Protein product: CASSGLAGVTYEQYF. The gene calls are TRBV10-2 and TRBJ2-5, with TRBD2 matching 12 bases. The DNA matches TRBJ2-7 better at its end, which makes the J call doubtful. In germline, CDR1 is WSHSY, CDR2 SAAADI. This CDR3 region has 15 residues.

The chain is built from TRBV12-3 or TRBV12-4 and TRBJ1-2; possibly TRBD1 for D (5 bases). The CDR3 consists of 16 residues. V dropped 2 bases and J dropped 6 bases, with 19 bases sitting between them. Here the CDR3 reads CASSLWPGLKDNGYTF. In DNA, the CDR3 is TGTGCCAGCAGTTTATGGCCAGGGCTCAAAGATAATGGCTACACCTTC.

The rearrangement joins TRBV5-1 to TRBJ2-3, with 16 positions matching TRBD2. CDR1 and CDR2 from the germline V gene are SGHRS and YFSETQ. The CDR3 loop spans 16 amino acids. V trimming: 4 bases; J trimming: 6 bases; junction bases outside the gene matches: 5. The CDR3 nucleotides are TGCGCCAGCAGCGGGACTAGCGGGGGGGCACGGGATACGCAGTATTTT. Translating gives CASSGTSGGARDTQYF.

The CDR3 protein is CASGRTSGTDTQYF. CDR3 bases: TGTGCCAGCGGCCGGACTAGCGGCACAGATACGCAGTATTTT. The chain joins TRBV7-9 to TRBJ2-3; 9 bases are shared with TRBD2. CDR1 SEHNR and CDR2 FQNEAQ come from the germline V gene (reference sequence). V shed 8 bases, J shed 1 base, and the junction held 4 bases outside the gene matches. This CDR3 is built from 14 residues.

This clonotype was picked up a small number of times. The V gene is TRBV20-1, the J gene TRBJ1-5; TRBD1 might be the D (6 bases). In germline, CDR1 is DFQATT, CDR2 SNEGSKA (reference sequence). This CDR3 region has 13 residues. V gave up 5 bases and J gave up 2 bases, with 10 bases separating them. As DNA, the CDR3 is TGCAGTGCTTCTAGACAGGGCAATCAGCCCCAGCATTTT. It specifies CSASRQGNQPQHF.

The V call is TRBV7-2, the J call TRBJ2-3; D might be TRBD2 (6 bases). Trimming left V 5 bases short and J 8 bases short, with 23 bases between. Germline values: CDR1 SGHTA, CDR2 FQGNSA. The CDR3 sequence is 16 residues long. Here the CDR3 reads CASSPQPGTPASTQYF. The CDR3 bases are TGTGCCAGCAGCCCACAACCCGGGACTCCAGCGTCTACGCAGTATTTT.

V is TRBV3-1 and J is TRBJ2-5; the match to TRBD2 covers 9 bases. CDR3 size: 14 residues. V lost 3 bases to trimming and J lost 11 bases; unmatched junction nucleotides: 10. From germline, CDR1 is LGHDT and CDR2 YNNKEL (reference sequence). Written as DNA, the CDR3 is TGTGCCAGCAGCCAGCCGACTAGCGGCAATGAGCAGTACTTC. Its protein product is CASSQPTSGNEQYF.

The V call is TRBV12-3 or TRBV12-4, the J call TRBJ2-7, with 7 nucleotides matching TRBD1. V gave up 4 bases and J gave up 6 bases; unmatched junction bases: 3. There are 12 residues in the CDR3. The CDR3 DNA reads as TGTGCCAGCAGTTGGACAGGTCGCGAGCAGTACTTC. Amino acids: CASSWTGREQYF.

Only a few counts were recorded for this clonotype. The CDR3 bases are TGTGCCAGCAGTCCCGGGACAGGGATAGATGAGCAGTTCTTC. This codes for CASSPGTGIDEQFF. The V call is TRBV27, the J call TRBJ2-1; 9 bases are shared with TRBD1. J lost 8 bases, V lost 5 bases, and 7 bases had no gene match. This CDR3 comprises 14 residues. CDR1 MNHEY and CDR2 SMNVEV come from the germline V gene (reference sequence).

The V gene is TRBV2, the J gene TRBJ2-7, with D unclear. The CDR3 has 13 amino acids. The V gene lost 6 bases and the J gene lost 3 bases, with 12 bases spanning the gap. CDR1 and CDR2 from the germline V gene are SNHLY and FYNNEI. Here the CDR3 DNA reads TGTGCCAGCAGGACGCCCCCTGGCTACGAGCAGTACTTC. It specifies CASRTPPGYEQYF.

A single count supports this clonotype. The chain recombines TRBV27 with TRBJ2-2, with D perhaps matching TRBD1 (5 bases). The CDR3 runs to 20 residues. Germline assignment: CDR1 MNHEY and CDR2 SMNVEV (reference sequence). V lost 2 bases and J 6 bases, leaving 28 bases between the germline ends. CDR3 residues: CASSLTGQGLREIGPGELFF. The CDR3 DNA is TGTGCCAGCAGTTTAACTGGGCAGGGATTGAGAGAGATCGGTCCCGGGGAGCTGTTTTTT.

CDR3 nucleotides: TGTGCCAGCTCACGCGGACTAGCGGGAGACTATGAGCAGTTCTTC. This sequence encodes CASSRGLAGDYEQFF. The J gene is TRBJ2-1, the V gene TRBV18; 13 nucleotides match TRBD2. V dropped 4 bases and J dropped 8; count of bases not matched to a gene: 5. Germline lookup yields CDR1 KGHSH and CDR2 LQKENI. This CDR3 has 15 residues.

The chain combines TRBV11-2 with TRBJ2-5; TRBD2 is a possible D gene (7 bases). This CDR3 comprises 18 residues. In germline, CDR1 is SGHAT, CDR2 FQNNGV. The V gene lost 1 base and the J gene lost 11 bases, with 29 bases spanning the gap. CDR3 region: CASSLGSLGGGVYNEQYF. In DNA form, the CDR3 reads TGTGCCAGCAGCTTAGGATCTTTAGGGGGGGGCGTCTACAATGAGCAGTACTTC.

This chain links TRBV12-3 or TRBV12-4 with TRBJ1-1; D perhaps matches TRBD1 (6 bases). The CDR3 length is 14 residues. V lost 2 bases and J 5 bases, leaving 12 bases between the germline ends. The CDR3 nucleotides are TGTGCCAGCAGTTTATTTTCGGGACAAACTGAAGCTTTCTTT. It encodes CASSLFSGQTEAFF.